This T cell receptor beta chain was observed in a study of blood T cell repertoires in COVID-19. As for the study in general: The study drew acute and convalescent COVID-19 samples from the United States, Italy and Spain. PBMCs, B-cell-depleted T cells, or T cells provided the cDNA or gDNA that made up the material.

The length of the CDR3 is 15 residues. V was pared by 2 bases and J by 4 bases, with 12 bases between. In germline, CDR1 is MNHNS, CDR2 SASEGT. Seattle cases were enrolled at active infection and followed longitudinally. Profiling relied on immunoSEQ multiplex PCR, and the TCRdb table lists in-frame clones only, not all of them. The sample shows hundreds of thousands of clones, almost 90% of them seen only once. Input material: peripheral blood. This sequence originates from a woman between 65 and 79 years old with COVID-19, enrolled during active disease. The chain links TRBV6-1 to TRBJ2-1; tentatively, D is TRBD1 (5 bases). CDR3 coding DNA: TGTGCCAGCAGTGAAAGACAGCCTCCTTACAATGAGCAGTTCTTC. This sequence encodes CASSERQPPYNEQFF.